These 12 T cell receptor beta chains originate from one sample sequenced in a study of T cells after yellow fever vaccination. MiXCR was run by TCRdb on the 5' RACE reads, yielding one entry per CDR3 protein. This sample yields 250,000 to 400,000 distinct CDR3 sequences, of which approximately 4% are seen a single time; 20% to 25% belongs to the top ten. Sample: PBMCs, taken 5 days after the yellow fever booster vaccination. These receptors were obtained from a young man who received the YFV17D yellow fever vaccine.

The chain employs TRBV11-2 and TRBJ2-7; 11 nucleotides line up with TRBD1. This CDR3 spans 15 amino acids. Losses at the gene ends were 4 bases for V and 3 bases for J; bases not matched to a gene: 5. The germline V gene encodes CDR1 SGHAT and CDR2 FQNNGV. The CDR3 protein is CASSSGQGANYEQYF. Written as DNA, the CDR3 is TGTGCCAGCAGCTCCGGACAGGGGGCGAACTACGAGCAGTACTTC. The full variable domain, completed using reference TRBV11-2 and TRBJ2-7, is EAGVAQSPRYKIIEKRQSVAFWCNPISGHATLYWYQQILGQGPKLLIQFQNNGVVDDSQLPKDRFSAERLKGVDSTLKIQPAKLEDSAVYLCASSSGQGANYEQYFGPGTRLTVT.

This clonotype was recorded a few times. The V and J genes are TRBV19 and TRBJ2-1, with D tentatively TRBD2 (6 bases). Germline CDR1 reads LNHDA; CDR2 reads SQIVND (reference sequence). Trimming stripped 5 bases from V and 3 bases from J, with 14 bases between. The CDR3 contains 15 residues. The CDR3 region has the DNA TGTGCCAGTAGTGGGACCGGGACTGGCTACAATGAGCAGTTCTTC. This gives the protein CASSGTGTGYNEQFF.

Many counts were recorded for this clonotype. This chain joins TRBV7-9 and TRBJ2-1, with 8 bases lining up with TRBD2. The junction had 3 bases not matched to a gene; V was cut back by 3 bases and J by 2 bases. The CDR3 extends over 15 amino acids. CDR1 and CDR2 from the germline V gene are SEHNR and FQNEAQ (reference sequence). This CDR3 is CASSFRGGPYNEQFF. The CDR3 DNA is TGTGCCAGCAGCTTCCGCGGGGGGCCCTACAATGAGCAGTTCTTC. The variable domain in full, completed from reference TRBV7-9 and TRBJ2-1, reads DTGVSQNPRHKITKRGQNVTFRCDPISEHNRLYWYRQTLGQGPEFLTYFQNEAQLEKSRLLSDRFSAERPKGSFSTLEIQRTEQGDSAMYLCASSFRGGPYNEQFFGPGTRLTVL.

This clonotype was detected a few times. The chain joins TRBV11-2 to TRBJ2-5; the D is unclear. This CDR3 region has 15 residues. The germline gives CDR1 SGHAT, CDR2 FQNNGV. V was pared by 1 base and J by 3 bases, with 12 bases between. In nucleotides, the CDR3 is TGTGCCAGCAGCTTAGTCAGCTATGAAGAAGAGACCCAGTACTTC. This gives the protein CASSLVSYEEETQYF. The variable domain in full, completed from reference TRBV11-2 and TRBJ2-5, reads EAGVAQSPRYKIIEKRQSVAFWCNPISGHATLYWYQQILGQGPKLLIQFQNNGVVDDSQLPKDRFSAERLKGVDSTLKIQPAKLEDSAVYLCASSLVSYEEETQYFGPGTRLLVL.

The chain uses TRBV7-9 and TRBJ2-2; tentatively, D is TRBD2 (7 bases). The CDR3 contains 17 residues. Trimming left V 2 bases short and J 6 bases short, with 19 bases between. Germline lookup yields CDR1 SEHNR and CDR2 FQNEAQ (reference sequence). The CDR3 DNA sequence: TGTGCCAGCAGCTTAATCGGTCGGGGGGCGCAGGCCGGGGAGCTGTTTTTT. As protein: CASSLIGRGAQAGELFF.

The chain carries TRBV7-2 and TRBJ2-3; tentative D call: TRBD1 (6 bases). V gave up 2 bases and J gave up 0 bases, with 9 bases separating them. Germline V gene lookup returns CDR1 SGHTA and CDR2 FQGNSA. This CDR3 region has 15 residues. For the CDR3, the DNA is TGTGCCAGCAGCTTACAGGGGCTCAGCACAGATACGCAGTATTTT. Translated: CASSLQGLSTDTQYF.

A remark on this clonotype: It may be a read error: a sequence one base away is much more abundant. V usage is TRBV19 and J usage is TRBJ2-2; possibly TRBD2 for D (5 bases). This CDR3 region has 11 residues. CDR1 and CDR2 (germline): LNHDA, SQIVND (reference sequence). The CDR3 DNA follows: TGTGCCAGTAGTATAACCGGGGAGCTGATTTTT. It yields the protein CASSITGELIF.

There are many counts of this clonotype. The CDR3 DNA reads TGCGCCAGCAGCCAAGATATGGGACATCACACCGGGGAGCTGTTTTTT. Its translation: CASSQDMGHHTGELFF. V is TRBV4-3 and J is TRBJ2-2; TRBD1 might be the D (6 bases). Looked up from germline, CDR1 is LGHNA and CDR2 is YSLEER. The ends were cut back, 0 bases at V and 3 bases at J, with 11 bases in the middle. The CDR3 runs 16 residues.

This clonotype was picked up a small number of times. The V and J genes are TRBV4-1 and TRBJ2-7, with D perhaps TRBD1 (5 bases). The CDR3 runs 16 residues. In germline, CDR1 is MGHRA, CDR2 YSYEKL. Between the trimmed V and J ends, which lost 1 base and 6 bases, there was a span of 19 bases. This chain's CDR3 is CASSQGRFGAPGEQYF. The CDR3 DNA sequence: TGCGCCAGCAGCCAAGGACGGTTTGGGGCTCCCGGCGAGCAGTACTTC.

This clonotype was seen more than once but under ten times. The chain recombines TRBV4-3 with TRBJ2-7, with TRBD1 matching 7 bases. The CDR3 loop spans 18 amino acids. CDR1 is LGHNA and CDR2 is YSLEER in the germline V gene. With V trimmed by 3 bases and J by 0 bases, 14 bases remained unmatched. CDR3 DNA sequence: TGCGCCAGCAGCCAGGATCAGGACAGGCCACTGAGCTCCTACGAGCAGTACTTC. Amino acids: CASSQDQDRPLSSYEQYF.

This clonotype was detected ten times or more. The chain is built from TRBV7-6 and TRBJ2-5, with 16 bases aligning to TRBD2. The CDR3 has 17 residues. Germline assignment: CDR1 SGHVS and CDR2 FNYEAQ. V lost 5 bases and J lost 5; bases outside the gene matches: 8. CDR3 sequence reads: CASSVGTSGGASETQYF. Written as DNA, the CDR3 is TGTGCCAGCAGCGTCGGGACTAGCGGGGGGGCAAGTGAGACCCAGTACTTC.

The chain uses TRBV27 and TRBJ2-5; D is possibly TRBD2 (5 bases). Trimming cost V 5 bases and J 4 bases, with 14 bases left between them. CDR3 length equals 14 residues. CDR1 is MNHEY, CDR2 SMNVEV, per germline (reference sequence). CDR3 coding DNA: TGTGCCAGCAGTGAGGGTACTAACCGAGAGACCCAGTACTTC. It is translated as CASSEGTNRETQYF.